These T cell receptor beta chains were read from a single sample in a study of blood T cells in healthy people across ages. TCRdb called the 5' RACE reads again in MiXCR, with one record for every CDR3 protein. This table holds fewer than 800,000 distinct CDR3 sequences, 49% found once. What was sequenced was blood. The receptors stem from a woman aged 55-75 years in good health. Each CDR3 is given without its conserved first and last residue.

V | CDR3
TRBV20-1 | SARDDRGKNTEAF
TRBV20-1 | SAMAGGYNEQF
TRBV29-1 | SVVVGETQY
TRBV5-1 | ASSLAGAENEQY
TRBV2 | ASTEGLGKTEAF
TRBV9 | ASSGTRVTDYGHT
TRBV6-1 | ASSEARVDEQF
TRBV5-1 | ASSLGLYYGYT
TRBV20-1 | SARPPGWAGGYNEQF
TRBV7-3 | ASSHLGGPYEQY
TRBV10-3 | AISDAGKKETQY
TRBV11-3 | ASSFGTPIYGYT
TRBV7-9 | ASSLALAGAHNEQY
TRBV6-5 | ASSQLAVSSYEQY
TRBV11-1 | ASSSGRLSYEQY
TRBV5-1 | ASSLALGGTYNEQY
TRBV6-1 | ASSPQGILSNQPQH
TRBV3-1 | ASRHTGGEAF
TRBV4-3 | ASSQDRAYEQY
TRBV18 | ASSPTPLAGAGAKNIQY
TRBV5-6 | ASSGTSGRFEETQY
TRBV29-1 | SVEGPNNQPQH
TRBV4-2 | ASSQDSLGGLETQY
TRBV12-3/TRBV12-4 | ASLSSGSLEQY
TRBV7-3 | ASSSRQLTEAF
TRBV29-1 | SGGQGTDTQY
TRBV5-1 | ASSMTGTENLQY
TRBV9 | ASSPRLADYNEQF
TRBV12-3/TRBV12-4 | ASRPPGRGYNEQF
TRBV20-1 | SANSLAGAIDTQY
TRBV5-1 | ASSLQAEPSYEQY
TRBV7-8 | ASSLVRPGKNSPLH
TRBV2 | ASGGTPQETQY
TRBV27 | ASRRTVNPYNEQF
TRBV10-3 | AISESPVSGNTIY
TRBV2 | ASRPGLAVRKQF
TRBV7-9 | ASSLRPTGGKDNEQF
TRBV20-1 | SYSGSLSYNEQF
TRBV28 | ASRDSAGGLYNEQF
TRBV28 | ASSFWLAGGSSYNEQF
TRBV7-2 | ASSLVLQGGEQY
TRBV29-1 | SVASKQGATEQY
TRBV10-3 | AISGQGGDSPLH
TRBV7-3 | ASSFYRVSEQF
TRBV9 | ASSAGTGQYNEQF
TRBV2 | ASSYLADEQY
TRBV4-3 | ASSQVKDGGGTEAF
TRBV2 | AVNRGEQY
TRBV4-3 | ASSLGTGGTNEKLF
TRBV7-9 | ASSWDRSQETQY
TRBV7-2 | ASSLVRRDTQY
TRBV4-2 | ASSDGQGGSDTQY